This T cell receptor (beta chain) was found in a study of persistence of HIV-infected CD4 T cells. This clone showed up just once. Antigen unknown. Nonspecific anti-CD3/anti-CD28 bead stimulation represents the broad CD4+ T cell repertoire. Sorting selected CD4+ T cells upregulating both CD40 ligand and CD69. Sequencing used immunoSEQ version 4 in survey mode. The assay was immunoSEQ multiplex PCR, and TCRdb's table has in-frame clones only and misses some. This repertoire shows about 37,000 clones, about 91% found once; its top ten account for roughly 1.3%. Germline CDR1 LNHDA, CDR2 SQIVND (reference sequence). J gave up 4 bases and V 6 bases, and 10 bases lay outside the gene matches. CDR3 length: 15 amino acids. Overall study findings and caveats: Degenerate expanded CDR3beta sequences were enriched among CMV- and Gag-responding cells. Bulk TCR data could not be restricted to HIV-1-infected CMV-responding cells.

The chain combines TRBV19 with TRBJ2-3; 7 nucleotides agree with TRBD2. The sample was CD4+ T cells sorted from PBMCs after roughly 18-hour stimulation, taken from a patient who received antiretroviral therapy. This TCR derives from an adult man with HIV who was CMV-seropositive. CDR3 loop: CASRTGRGGADTQYF. The CDR3, as DNA: TGTGCCAGTAGAACGGGGAGGGGAGGCGCAGATACGCAGTATTTT.